The sequence of this T cell receptor beta chain was determined in a study of T cells in Graves' hyperthyroidism and ophthalmopathy. Findings of the study overall: Prediction of ophthalmopathy progression came a median roughly 6.4 months pre-onset.

Amplification yielded TCR beta CDR3 regions, with RNA transcripts as the source. First-round RT-PCR targeting the TCR CDR3 was performed with the HTBI primer set. TCRdb recomputed calls from the multiplex PCR reads with MiXCR, one row per CDR3 protein. Of approximately 400,000 distinct CDR3 sequences listed, about 14% are singletons. Ophthalmopathy cases scored 3 or more on the Clinical Activity Score and 4 or more on NOSPECS grade, with duration below 3 months. This clonotype has at least ten counts. What it binds is unknown. The TCR comes from a woman younger than 45 with Graves' ophthalmopathy. Sequencing used blood.

This chain's CDR3 is CASSSTSNFRNEQFF. The CDR3, as DNA: TGTGCCAGCAGCTCTACAAGTAATTTTCGCAATGAGCAGTTCTTC. The genes are TRBV5-8 and TRBJ2-1; D remains unclear. CDR3 length: 15 amino acids. Trimming removed 3 bases from V and 6 bases from J, with 16 bases in between. Germline V gene sequence: CDR1 SGHTS, CDR2 YDEGEE.